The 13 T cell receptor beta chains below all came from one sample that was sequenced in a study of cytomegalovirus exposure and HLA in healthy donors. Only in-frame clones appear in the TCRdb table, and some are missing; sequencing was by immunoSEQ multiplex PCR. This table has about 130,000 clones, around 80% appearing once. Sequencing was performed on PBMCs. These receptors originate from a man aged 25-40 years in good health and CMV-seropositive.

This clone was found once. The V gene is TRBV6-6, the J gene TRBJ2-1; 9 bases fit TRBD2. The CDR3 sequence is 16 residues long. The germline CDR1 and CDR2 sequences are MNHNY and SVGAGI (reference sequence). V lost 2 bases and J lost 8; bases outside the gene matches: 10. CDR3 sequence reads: CASSYPGGRAGDEQFF. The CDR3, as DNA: TGTGCCAGCAGTTACCCTGGCGGGAGGGCCGGCGATGAGCAGTTCTTC.

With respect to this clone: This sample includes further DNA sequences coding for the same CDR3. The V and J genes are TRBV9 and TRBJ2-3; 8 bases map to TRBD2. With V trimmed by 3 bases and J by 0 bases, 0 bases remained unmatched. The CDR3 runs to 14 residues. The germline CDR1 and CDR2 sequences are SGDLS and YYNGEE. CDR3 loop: CASSASGSTDTQYF. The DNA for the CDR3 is TGTGCCAGCAGCGCTAGCGGGAGCACAGATACGCAGTATTTT.

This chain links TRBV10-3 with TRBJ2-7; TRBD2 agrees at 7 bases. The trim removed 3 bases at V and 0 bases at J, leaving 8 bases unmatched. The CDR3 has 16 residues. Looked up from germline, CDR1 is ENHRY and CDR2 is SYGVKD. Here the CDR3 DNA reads TGTGCCATCAGTGACACGCGGGACTACTTCTCCTACGAGCAGTACTTC. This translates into CAISDTRDYFSYEQYF.

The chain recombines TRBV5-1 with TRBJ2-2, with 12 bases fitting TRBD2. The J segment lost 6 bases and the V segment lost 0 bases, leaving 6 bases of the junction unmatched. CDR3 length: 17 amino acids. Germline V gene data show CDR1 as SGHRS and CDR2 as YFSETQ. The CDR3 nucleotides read TGCGCCAGCAGCTTGGCCCCTAGCGGGAGGGGTCCCGGGGAGCTGTTTTTT. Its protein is CASSLAPSGRGPGELFF.

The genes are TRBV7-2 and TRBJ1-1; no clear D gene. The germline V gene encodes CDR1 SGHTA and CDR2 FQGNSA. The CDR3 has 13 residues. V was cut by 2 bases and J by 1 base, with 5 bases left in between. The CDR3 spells CASSLQQNTEAFF. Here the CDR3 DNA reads TGTGCCAGCAGCTTACAACAGAACACTGAAGCTTTCTTT. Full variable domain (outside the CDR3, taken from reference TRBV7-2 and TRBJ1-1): GAGVSQSPSNKVTEKGKDVELRCDPISGHTALYWYRQSLGQGLEFLIYFQGNSAPDKSGLPSDRFSAERTGGSVSTLTIQRTQQEDSAVYLCASSLQQNTEAFFGQGTRLTVV.

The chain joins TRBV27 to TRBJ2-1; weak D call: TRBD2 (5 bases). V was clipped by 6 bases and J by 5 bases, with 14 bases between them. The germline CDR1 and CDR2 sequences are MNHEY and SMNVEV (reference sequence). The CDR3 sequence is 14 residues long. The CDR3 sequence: CASRSGIGNNEQFF. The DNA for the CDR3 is TGTGCCAGCAGATCGGGGATCGGGAACAATGAGCAGTTCTTC.

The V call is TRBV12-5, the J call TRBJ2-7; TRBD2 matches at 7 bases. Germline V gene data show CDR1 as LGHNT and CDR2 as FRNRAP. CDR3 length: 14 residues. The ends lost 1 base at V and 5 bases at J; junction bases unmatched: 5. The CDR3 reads CASGLGQGGHEQYF. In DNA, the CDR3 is TGTGCTAGTGGTTTGGGGCAGGGAGGGCACGAGCAGTACTTC.

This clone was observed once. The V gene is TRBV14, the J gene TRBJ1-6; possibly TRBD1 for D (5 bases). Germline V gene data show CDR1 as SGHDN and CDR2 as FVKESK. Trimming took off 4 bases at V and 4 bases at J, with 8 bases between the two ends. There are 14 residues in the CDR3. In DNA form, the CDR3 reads TGTGCCAGCAGCCGCCGGACATATAATTCACCCCTCCACTTT. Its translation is CASSRRTYNSPLHF.

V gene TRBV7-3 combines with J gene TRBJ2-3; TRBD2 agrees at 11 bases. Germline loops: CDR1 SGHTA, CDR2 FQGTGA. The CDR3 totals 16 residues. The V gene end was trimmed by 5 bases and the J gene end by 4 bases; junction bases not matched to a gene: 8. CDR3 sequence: CASSLSGGAGADTQYF. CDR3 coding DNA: TGTGCCAGCAGCCTTAGCGGGGGGGCTGGGGCAGATACGCAGTATTTT.

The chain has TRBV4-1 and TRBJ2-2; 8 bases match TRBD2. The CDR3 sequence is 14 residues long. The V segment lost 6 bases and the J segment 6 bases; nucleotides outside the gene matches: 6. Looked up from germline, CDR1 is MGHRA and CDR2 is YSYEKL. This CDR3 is CASSPTGLAGELFF. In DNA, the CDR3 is TGCGCCAGCAGTCCAACGGGACTAGCCGGGGAGCTGTTTTTT.

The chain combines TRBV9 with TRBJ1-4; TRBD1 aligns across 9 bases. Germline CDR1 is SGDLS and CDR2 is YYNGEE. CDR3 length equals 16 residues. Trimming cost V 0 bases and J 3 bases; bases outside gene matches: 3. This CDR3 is CASSVGGTGSNEKLFF. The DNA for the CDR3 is TGTGCCAGCAGCGTAGGCGGGACAGGGTCTAATGAAAAACTGTTTTTT.

CDR3 in amino acids: CASSADRTYEQYF. CDR3 nucleotide sequence: TGTGCCAGCTCAGCCGACAGAACCTACGAGCAGTACTTC. The J gene is TRBJ2-7, the V gene TRBV18, with D possibly being TRBD1 (5 bases). The CDR3 loop spans 13 amino acids. In germline, CDR1 is KGHSH, CDR2 LQKENI. V dropped 5 bases and J dropped 2 bases, with 10 bases sitting between them.

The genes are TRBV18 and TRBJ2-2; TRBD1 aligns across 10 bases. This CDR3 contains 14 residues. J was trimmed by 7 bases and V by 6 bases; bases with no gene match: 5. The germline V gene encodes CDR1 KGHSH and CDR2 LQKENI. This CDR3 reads CASSRQGAIGELFF. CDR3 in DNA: TGTGCCAGCTCTCGACAGGGGGCCATCGGGGAGCTGTTTTTT.